The 17 T cell receptor beta chains below were found in one sample sequenced in a study of blood T cells in healthy people across ages. Primers used in a second PCR of roughly 7 to 11 cycles were a sample-barcoded 5' primer and a J-beta primer mix. One entry per CDR3 protein, called by TCRdb with MiXCR from the 5' RACE reads. The repertoire consists of roughly 1,700,000 distinct CDR3 sequences, with roughly 27% occurring once and the leading ten covering about 8%. Sample: blood. These receptors were obtained from a woman between 25 and 40 years old in good health.

The chain recombines TRBV9 with TRBJ2-1; D may be TRBD2 (5 bases). The length of the CDR3 is 14 residues. Germline values: CDR1 SGDLS, CDR2 YYNGEE. The germline V and J ends were trimmed by 7 bases and 8 bases, with 19 bases remaining between them. The DNA of the CDR3 is TGTGCCAGCTCACCGAGTCGGGGATTGGATGAGCAGTTCTTC. Translated: CASSPSRGLDEQFF.

At least ten counts were recorded for this clonotype. The chain uses TRBV20-1 and TRBJ1-1; TRBD1 aligns across 7 bases. The CDR3 covers 12 residues. The germline CDR1 and CDR2 sequences are DFQATT and SNEGSKA (reference sequence). The CDR3 region is CSARQGDTEAFF. CDR3 in DNA: TGCAGCGCGAGGCAGGGGGACACTGAAGCTTTCTTT.

CDR3 region: CASSGARGGSGKLFF. The CDR3 nucleotides read TGTGCCAGCAGCGGAGCCAGGGGAGGAAGTGGAAAACTGTTTTTT. V usage is TRBV9 and J usage is TRBJ1-4, with D perhaps TRBD1 (6 bases). There are 15 residues in the CDR3. V lost 3 bases to trimming and J lost 10 bases, with 19 bases between them. CDR1 is SGDLS, CDR2 YYNGEE, per germline.

The chain combines TRBV3-1 with TRBJ2-1; TRBD2 aligns across 7 bases. Germline values: CDR1 LGHDT, CDR2 YNNKEL (reference sequence). This CDR3 comprises 15 residues. J gave up 6 bases and V 4 bases, and 9 bases lay outside the gene matches. Here the CDR3 reads CASSLLSGNANEQFF. As DNA, the CDR3 is TGTGCCAGCAGCCTACTGAGCGGGAACGCCAATGAGCAGTTCTTC.

CDR3 DNA: TGTGCCAGCAGTTTCAGGGAGGCGGATTCACCCCTCCACTTT. Translating it yields CASSFREADSPLHF. The V gene is TRBV12-3 or TRBV12-4, the J gene TRBJ1-6; D is possibly TRBD1 (5 bases). V lost 3 bases to trimming and J lost 8 bases, with 11 bases between them. The CDR3 totals 14 residues.

The chain links TRBV20-1 to TRBJ1-6; 10 bases align to TRBD1. With V trimmed by 0 bases and J by 7 bases, 6 bases remained unmatched. CDR3 length: 16 amino acids. CDR1 is DFQATT, CDR2 SNEGSKA, per germline (reference sequence). The CDR3 reads CSARDPGQGVNSPLHF. The DNA for the CDR3 is TGCAGTGCTAGAGATCCAGGACAGGGGGTCAATTCACCCCTCCACTTT.

The CDR3 spells CASSGLATYTDTQYF. The DNA of the CDR3 is TGCGCCAGCAGCGGACTAGCAACTTACACAGATACGCAGTATTTT. The chain couples TRBV5-1 to TRBJ2-3; 8 bases fit TRBD2. V lost 4 bases, J lost 2 bases, and 6 bases stayed unmatched. The CDR3 sequence is 15 residues long. Germline V lookup: CDR1 SGHRS, CDR2 YFSETQ.

This clonotype was counted only a few times. The chain has TRBV10-2 and TRBJ1-5; D ambiguous. V was clipped by 5 bases and J by 0 bases, with 11 bases between them. From germline, CDR1 is WSHSY and CDR2 SAAADI. This CDR3 comprises 15 residues. The CDR3 DNA reads as TGCGCCAGCAGTCCCAAGTTCTATAGCAATCAGCCCCAGCATTTT. Residues: CASSPKFYSNQPQHF.

The sample holds many counts of this clonotype. The chain is built from TRBV20-1 and TRBJ2-1, with D possibly TRBD1 on 6 matching bases. Trimming left V 3 bases short and J 4 bases short, with 16 bases between. This CDR3 contains 15 residues. CDR1 DFQATT and CDR2 SNEGSKA come from the germline V gene (reference sequence). This CDR3 is CSARDQPQGYNEQFF. The CDR3 DNA sequence: TGCAGTGCTAGGGACCAACCCCAGGGGTACAATGAGCAGTTCTTC.

The chain carries TRBV9 and TRBJ2-3, with a weak D call TRBD2 (7 bases). This CDR3 has 17 residues. Germline-derived CDR1 and CDR2 are SGDLS and YYNGEE. Trimming removed 0 bases from V and 2 bases from J, with 16 bases in between. The CDR3 spells CASSVEGSGGVTDTQYF. As DNA, the CDR3 is TGTGCCAGCAGCGTAGAAGGGTCGGGGGGCGTCACAGATACGCAGTATTTT.

In this sample, this clonotype turned up once. This sequence may be a read error, since a much larger clone differs from it by one base. V and J are TRBV6-2 or TRBV6-3 and TRBJ2-4; TRBD2 matches 14 bases. With V trimmed by 5 bases and J by 13 bases, 10 bases remained unmatched. The germline gives CDR1 MNHEY, CDR2 SVGEGT. The CDR3 is 15 residues long. The CDR3, as DNA: TGTGCCAGCAGTAAGGGACTAGCGGGAGTCCGCAAGCAGTACTTC. It yields the protein CASSKGLAGVRKQYF.

The V call is TRBV2, the J call TRBJ2-7; TRBD2 agrees at 7 bases. With V trimmed by 6 bases and J by 0 bases, 14 bases remained unmatched. The CDR3 totals 17 residues. Germline V CDR1 and CDR2: SNHLY, FYNNEI. DNA of the CDR3: TGTGCCAGCAGGCCTCGCCTGGGGGGGATCAACTCCTACGAGCAGTACTTC. It is translated as CASRPRLGGINSYEQYF.

Remarks on this clonotype: This clone may be a read error of a much larger clone one base away. This rearrangement joins TRBV28 to TRBJ2-4, with 8 bases matching TRBD2. CDR1 and CDR2 from the germline V gene are MDHEN and SYDVKM. CDR3 length equals 13 residues. The CDR3 coding sequence is TGTGCCGGCAGCGGGGGCCAGAAAAACATTCAGTACTTC. Amino acid sequence: CAGSGGQKNIQYF.

This clonotype turned up a few times. The J gene is TRBJ2-5, the V gene TRBV11-2; no reliable D call. Germline V lookup: CDR1 SGHAT, CDR2 FQNNGV. Deletions cut 4 bases from V and 2 bases from J, with 17 bases between. The CDR3 consists of 16 residues. DNA of the CDR3: TGTGCCAGCAGCTCCGGCCTACAGAGAAAACAAGAGACCCAGTACTTC. Protein product: CASSSGLQRKQETQYF.

The V and J genes are TRBV7-7 and TRBJ2-7; the match to TRBD2 covers 11 bases. The CDR3 is 17 amino acids. From germline, CDR1 is SSHAT and CDR2 FNYEAQ (reference sequence). V trimming: 5 bases; J trimming: 7 bases; junction bases outside the gene matches: 16. CDR3 residues: CASSPTSGRAPYNEQYF. Here the CDR3 DNA reads TGTGCCAGCAGCCCTACTAGCGGGAGAGCCCCGTACAATGAGCAGTACTTC.

This clonotype has more than one count but fewer than ten. The rearrangement links TRBV5-1 to TRBJ2-5, with 7 bases aligning to TRBD1. V lost 0 bases and J lost 5; bases outside the gene matches: 7. The CDR3 has 15 residues. Germline-derived CDR1 and CDR2 are SGHRS and YFSETQ. CDR3 bases: TGCGCCAGCAGCTTGGACAGGGGACGCCTCGAGACCCAGTACTTC. It yields the protein CASSLDRGRLETQYF.

The table lists this clonotype with a few counts. This chain connects TRBV29-1 to TRBJ2-5, with D unresolved. V dropped 4 bases and J dropped 2 bases, with 11 bases sitting between them. The CDR3 spans 13 residues. Germline values: CDR1 SQVTM, CDR2 ANQGSEA. CDR3 in DNA: TGCAGCGTTGCACGTATCAAACAAGAGACCCAGTACTTC. Its protein product is CSVARIKQETQYF.